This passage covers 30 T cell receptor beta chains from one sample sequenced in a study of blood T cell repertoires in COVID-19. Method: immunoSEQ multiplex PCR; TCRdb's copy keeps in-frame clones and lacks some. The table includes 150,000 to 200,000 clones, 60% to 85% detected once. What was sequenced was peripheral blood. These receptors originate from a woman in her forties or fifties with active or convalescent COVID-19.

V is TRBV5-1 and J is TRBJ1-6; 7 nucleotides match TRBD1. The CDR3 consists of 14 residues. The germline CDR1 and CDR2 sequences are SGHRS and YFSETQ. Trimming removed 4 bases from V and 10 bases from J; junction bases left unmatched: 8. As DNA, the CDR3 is TGCGCCAGCAGCCCCGGGACAGAAGGATCACCCCTCCACTTT. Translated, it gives CASSPGTEGSPLHF.

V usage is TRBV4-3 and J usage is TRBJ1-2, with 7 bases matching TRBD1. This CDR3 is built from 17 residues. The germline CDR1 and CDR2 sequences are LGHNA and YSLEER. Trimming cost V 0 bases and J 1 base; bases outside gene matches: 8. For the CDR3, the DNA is TGCGCCAGCAGCCAAGATCGTACAGGGGATTTTAACTATGGCTACACCTTC. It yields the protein CASSQDRTGDFNYGYTF.

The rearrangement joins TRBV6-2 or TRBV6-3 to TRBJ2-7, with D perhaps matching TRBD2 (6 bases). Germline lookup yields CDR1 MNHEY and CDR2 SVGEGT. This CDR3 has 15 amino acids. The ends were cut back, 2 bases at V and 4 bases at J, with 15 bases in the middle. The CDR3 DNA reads TGTGCCAGCAGTTACCCGACGGGACTTCCTTACGAGCAGTACTTC. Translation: CASSYPTGLPYEQYF.

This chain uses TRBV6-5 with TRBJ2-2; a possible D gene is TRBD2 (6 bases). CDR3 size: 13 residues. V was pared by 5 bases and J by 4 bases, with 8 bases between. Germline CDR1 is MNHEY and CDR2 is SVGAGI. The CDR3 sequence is CASSRGITGELFF. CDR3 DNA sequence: TGTGCCAGCAGTCGCGGGATCACCGGGGAGCTGTTTTTT.

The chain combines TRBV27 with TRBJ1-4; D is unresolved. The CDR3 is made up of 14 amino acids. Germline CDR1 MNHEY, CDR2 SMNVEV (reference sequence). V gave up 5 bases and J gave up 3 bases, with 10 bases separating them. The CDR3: CASSAVGANEKLFF. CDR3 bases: TGTGCCAGCAGTGCCGTAGGAGCTAATGAAAAACTGTTTTTT. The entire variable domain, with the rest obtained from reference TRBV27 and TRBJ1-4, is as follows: EAQVTQNPRYLITVTGKKLTVTCSQNMNHEYMSWYRQDPGLGLRQIYYSMNVEVTDKGDVPEGYKVSRKEKRNFPLILESPSPNQTSLYFCASSAVGANEKLFFGSGTQLSVL.

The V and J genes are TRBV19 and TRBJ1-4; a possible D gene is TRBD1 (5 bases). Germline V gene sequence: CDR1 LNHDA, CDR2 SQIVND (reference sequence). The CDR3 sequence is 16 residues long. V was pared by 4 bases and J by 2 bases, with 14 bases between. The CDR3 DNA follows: TGTGCCAGTAGTACACAGGTGTCGACGACTAATGAAAAACTGTTTTTT. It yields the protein CASSTQVSTTNEKLFF. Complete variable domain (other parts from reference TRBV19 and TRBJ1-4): DGGITQSPKYLFRKEGQNVTLSCEQNLNHDAMYWYRQDPGQGLRLIYYSQIVNDFQKGDIAEGYSVSREKKESFPLTVTSAQKNPTAFYLCASSTQVSTTNEKLFFGSGTQLSVL.

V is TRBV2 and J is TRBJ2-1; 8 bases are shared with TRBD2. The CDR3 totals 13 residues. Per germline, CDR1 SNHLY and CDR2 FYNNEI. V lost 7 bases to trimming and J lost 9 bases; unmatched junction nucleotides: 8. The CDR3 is CASTEREWGEQFF. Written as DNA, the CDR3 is TGTGCCAGCACCGAGCGGGAGTGGGGTGAGCAGTTCTTC.

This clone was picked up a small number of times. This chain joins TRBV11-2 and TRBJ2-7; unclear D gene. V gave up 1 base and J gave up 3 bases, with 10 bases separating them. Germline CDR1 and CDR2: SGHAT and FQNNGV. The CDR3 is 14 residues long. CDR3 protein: CASSLGSGRYEQYF. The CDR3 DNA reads TGTGCCAGCAGCTTAGGGTCAGGCCGCTACGAGCAGTACTTC.

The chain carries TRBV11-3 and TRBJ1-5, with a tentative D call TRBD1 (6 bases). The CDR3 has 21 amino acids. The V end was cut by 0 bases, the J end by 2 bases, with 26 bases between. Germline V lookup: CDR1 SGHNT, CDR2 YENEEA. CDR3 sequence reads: CASSLEAAGAGYTFGNQPQHF. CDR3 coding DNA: TGTGCCAGCAGCTTAGAAGCGGCGGGGGCCGGCTATACGTTCGGCAATCAGCCCCAGCATTTT.

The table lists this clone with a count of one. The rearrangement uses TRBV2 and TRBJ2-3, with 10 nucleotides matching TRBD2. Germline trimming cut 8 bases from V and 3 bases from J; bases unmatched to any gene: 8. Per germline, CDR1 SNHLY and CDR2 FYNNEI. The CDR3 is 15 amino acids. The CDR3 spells CASSSGGASTDTQYF. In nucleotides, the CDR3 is TGTGCCAGCTCAAGCGGGGGGGCTAGTACAGATACGCAGTATTTT.

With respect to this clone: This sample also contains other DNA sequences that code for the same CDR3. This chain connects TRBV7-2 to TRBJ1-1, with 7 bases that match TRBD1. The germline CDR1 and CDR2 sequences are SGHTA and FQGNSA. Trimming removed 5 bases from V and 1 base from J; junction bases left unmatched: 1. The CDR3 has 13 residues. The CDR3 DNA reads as TGTGCCAGCAGCCGACAGGGGAACACTGAAGCTTTCTTT. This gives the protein CASSRQGNTEAFF.

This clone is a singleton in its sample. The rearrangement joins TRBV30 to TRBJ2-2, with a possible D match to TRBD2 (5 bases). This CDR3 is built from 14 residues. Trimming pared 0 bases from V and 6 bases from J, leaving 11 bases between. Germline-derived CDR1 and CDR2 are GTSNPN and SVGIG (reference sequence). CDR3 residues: CAWSVARVAGELFF. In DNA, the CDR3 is TGTGCCTGGAGTGTTGCGAGGGTAGCCGGGGAGCTGTTTTTT.

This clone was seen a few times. The CDR3 DNA follows: TGTGCCAGCAGCTCATCCCGACAGGGGGTCACAGATACGCAGTATTTT. Its protein product is CASSSSRQGVTDTQYF. The rearrangement joins TRBV5-4 to TRBJ2-3, with 9 bases matching TRBD1. From germline, CDR1 is SGHNT and CDR2 YYREEE (reference sequence). There are 16 residues in the CDR3. J gave up 2 bases and V 3 bases, and 7 bases lay outside the gene matches.

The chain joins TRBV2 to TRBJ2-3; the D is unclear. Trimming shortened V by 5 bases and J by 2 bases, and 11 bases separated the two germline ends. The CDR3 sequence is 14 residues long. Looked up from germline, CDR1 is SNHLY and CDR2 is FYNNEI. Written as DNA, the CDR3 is TGTGCCAGCAGTTACGGTAGAACCACAGATACGCAGTATTTT. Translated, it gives CASSYGRTTDTQYF. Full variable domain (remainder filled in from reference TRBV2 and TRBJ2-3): EPEVTQTPSHQVTQMGQEVILRCVPISNHLYFYWYRQILGQKVEFLVSFYNNEISEKSEIFDDQFSVERPDGSNFTLKIRSTKLEDSAMYFCASSYGRTTDTQYFGPGTRLTVL.

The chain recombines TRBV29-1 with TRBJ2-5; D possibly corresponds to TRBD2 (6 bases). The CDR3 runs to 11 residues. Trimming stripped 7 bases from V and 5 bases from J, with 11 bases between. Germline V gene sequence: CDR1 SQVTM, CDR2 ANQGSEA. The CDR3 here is CSARGLETQYF. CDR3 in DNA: TGCAGCGCACGGGGACTGGAGACCCAGTACTTC.

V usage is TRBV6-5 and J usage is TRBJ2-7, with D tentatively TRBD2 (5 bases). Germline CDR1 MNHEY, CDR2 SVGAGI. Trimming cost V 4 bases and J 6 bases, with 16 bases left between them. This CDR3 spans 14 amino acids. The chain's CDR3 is CASSSDPQRREQYF. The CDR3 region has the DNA TGTGCCAGCAGTTCGGACCCCCAGCGGCGCGAGCAGTACTTC.

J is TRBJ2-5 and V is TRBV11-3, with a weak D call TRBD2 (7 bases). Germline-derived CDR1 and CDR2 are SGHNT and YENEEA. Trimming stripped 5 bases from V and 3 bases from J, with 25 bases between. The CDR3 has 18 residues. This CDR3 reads CASSRGKVAGRREETQYF. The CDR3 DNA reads TGTGCCAGCAGCAGGGGGAAGGTAGCGGGCAGGAGGGAAGAGACCCAGTACTTC.

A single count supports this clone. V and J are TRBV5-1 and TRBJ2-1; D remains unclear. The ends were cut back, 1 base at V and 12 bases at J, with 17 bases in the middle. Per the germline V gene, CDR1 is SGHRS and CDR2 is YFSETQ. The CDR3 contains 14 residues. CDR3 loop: CASSLYDSVPPQFF. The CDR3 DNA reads TGCGCCAGCAGCTTGTACGACTCCGTGCCGCCGCAGTTCTTC.

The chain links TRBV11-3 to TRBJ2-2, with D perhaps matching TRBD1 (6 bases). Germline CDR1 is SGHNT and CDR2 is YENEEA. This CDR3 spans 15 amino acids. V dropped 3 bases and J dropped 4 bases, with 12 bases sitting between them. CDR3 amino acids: CASSLQQGGTGELFF. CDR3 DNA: TGTGCCAGCAGCTTGCAACAGGGCGGCACCGGGGAGCTGTTTTTT.

This chain's CDR3 is CASSLLSAGVGEQYF. DNA of the CDR3: TGTGCCAGCAGCTTATTATCAGCGGGAGTGGGCGAGCAGTACTTC. The rearrangement joins TRBV7-2 to TRBJ2-7, with 8 nucleotides matching TRBD2. CDR3 size: 15 residues. V dropped 2 bases and J dropped 6; count of bases not matched to a gene: 9. Looked up from germline, CDR1 is SGHTA and CDR2 is FQGNSA.

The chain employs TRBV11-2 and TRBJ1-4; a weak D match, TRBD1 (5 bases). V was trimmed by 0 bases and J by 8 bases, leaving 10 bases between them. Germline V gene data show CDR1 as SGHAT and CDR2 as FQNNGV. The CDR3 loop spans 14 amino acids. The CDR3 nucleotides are TGTGCCAGCAGCTTAGATGAGGGGAGGGAAAAACTGTTTTTT. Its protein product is CASSLDEGREKLFF.

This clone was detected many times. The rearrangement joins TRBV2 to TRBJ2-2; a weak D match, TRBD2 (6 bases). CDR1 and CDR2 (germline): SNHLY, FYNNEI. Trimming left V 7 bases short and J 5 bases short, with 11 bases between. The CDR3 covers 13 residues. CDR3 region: CASTPRGTGELFF. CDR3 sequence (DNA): TGTGCCAGCACCCCACGGGGGACCGGGGAGCTGTTTTTT.

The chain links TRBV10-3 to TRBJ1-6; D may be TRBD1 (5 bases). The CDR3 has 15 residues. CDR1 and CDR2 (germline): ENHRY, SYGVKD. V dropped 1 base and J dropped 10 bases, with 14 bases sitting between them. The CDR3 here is CAISEFPDRGSPLHF. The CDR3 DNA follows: TGTGCCATCAGTGAGTTTCCGGACCGGGGGTCACCCCTCCACTTT.

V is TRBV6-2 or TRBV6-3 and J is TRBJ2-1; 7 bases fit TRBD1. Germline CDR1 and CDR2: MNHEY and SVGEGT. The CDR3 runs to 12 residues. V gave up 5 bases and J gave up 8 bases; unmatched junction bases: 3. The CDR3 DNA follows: TGTGCCAGCAGTCAACAGGGGTATGAGCAGTTCTTC. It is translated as CASSQQGYEQFF.

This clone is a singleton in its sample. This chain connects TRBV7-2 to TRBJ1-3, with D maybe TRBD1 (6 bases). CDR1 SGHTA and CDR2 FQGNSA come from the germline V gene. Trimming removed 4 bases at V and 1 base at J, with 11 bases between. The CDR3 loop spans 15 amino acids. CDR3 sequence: CASSSDSPSGNTIYF. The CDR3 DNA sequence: TGTGCCAGCAGCTCGGACAGCCCTTCTGGAAACACCATATATTTT.

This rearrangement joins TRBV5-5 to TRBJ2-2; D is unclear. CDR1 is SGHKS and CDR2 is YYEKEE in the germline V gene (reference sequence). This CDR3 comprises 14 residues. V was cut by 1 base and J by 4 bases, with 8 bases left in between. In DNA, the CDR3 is TGTGCCAGCAGCTTGACTCTGTCCACCGGGGAGCTGTTTTTT. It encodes CASSLTLSTGELFF. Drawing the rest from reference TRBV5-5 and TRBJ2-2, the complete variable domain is DAGVTQSPTHLIKTRGQQVTLRCSPISGHKSVSWYQQVLGQGPQFIFQYYEKEERGRGNFPDRFSARQFPNYSSELNVNALLLGDSALYLCASSLTLSTGELFFGEGSRLTVL.

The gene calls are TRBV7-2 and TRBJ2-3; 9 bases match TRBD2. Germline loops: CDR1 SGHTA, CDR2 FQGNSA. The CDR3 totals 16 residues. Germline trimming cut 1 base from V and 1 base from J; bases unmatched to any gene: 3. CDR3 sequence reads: CASSLGPSGGTDTQYF. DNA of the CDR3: TGTGCCAGCAGCTTAGGCCCTAGCGGGGGCACAGATACGCAGTATTTT.

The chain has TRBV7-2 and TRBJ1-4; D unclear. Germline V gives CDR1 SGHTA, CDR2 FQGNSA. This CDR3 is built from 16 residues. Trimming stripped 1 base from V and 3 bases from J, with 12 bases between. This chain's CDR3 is CASSLDGRWPNEKLFF. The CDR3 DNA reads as TGTGCCAGCAGCTTAGACGGGAGGTGGCCTAATGAAAAACTGTTTTTT.

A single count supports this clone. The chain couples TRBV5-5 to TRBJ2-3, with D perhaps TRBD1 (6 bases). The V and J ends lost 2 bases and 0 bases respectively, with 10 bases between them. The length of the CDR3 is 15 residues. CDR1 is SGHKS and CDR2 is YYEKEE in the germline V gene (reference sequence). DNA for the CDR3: TGTGCCAGCAGCTTTGAGGGGGTTAGCACAGATACGCAGTATTTT. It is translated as CASSFEGVSTDTQYF.

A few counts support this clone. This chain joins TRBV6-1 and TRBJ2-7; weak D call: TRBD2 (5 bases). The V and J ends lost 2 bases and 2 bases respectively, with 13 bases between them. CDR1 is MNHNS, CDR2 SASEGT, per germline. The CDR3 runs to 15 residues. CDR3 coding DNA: TGTGCCAGCAGTGAACGACGTTCCGGGGCCTACGAGCAGTACTTC. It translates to CASSERRSGAYEQYF.